This TCR beta chain was found in a study of T cell changes during pregnancy in multiple sclerosis. Sequenced by immunoSEQ multiplex PCR; TCRdb stores in-frame clones only, minus some. The sample shows about 73,000 clones, more than 80% of them seen only once. Trimming removed 6 bases from V and 0 bases from J, with 8 bases in between. This CDR3 contains 14 residues. CDR1 and CDR2 (germline): ENHRY, SYGVKD. This rearrangement joins TRBV10-3 to TRBJ1-4, with D unclear. The material sequenced was peripheral blood, taken in the second trimester of pregnancy. This clonotype was obtained from a female donor in good health, enrolled as a control in a pregnancy study. CDR3 sequence: CAISQLATNEKLFF. Written as DNA, the CDR3 is TGTGCCATCAGCCAACTTGCAACTAATGAAAAACTGTTTTTT.